The entry that follows covers one T cell receptor (beta chain) sequence. Its antigen is unknown. Assay used: immunoSEQ multiplex PCR; TCRdb lists only in-frame clones, some missing. Of roughly 56,000 clones in the sample, around three quarters were seen once. Time point specified: week 47, end of study. A 20-mer mutant IDH1 peptide at 300 ug was injected subcutaneously with topical imiquimod. This sample was taken from a study of a mutant IDH1 vaccine in newly diagnosed glioma. Turning to the study itself: Investigators started vaccination 4-6 weeks after radiotherapy alone, or with temozolomide cycles. Previous treatment comprised radiotherapy, temozolomide, or both, mostly both.

V was trimmed by 5 bases and J by 8 bases, leaving 11 bases between them. The CDR3 has 12 residues. Germline V gene data show CDR1 as SGHRS and CDR2 as YFSETQ. The chain carries TRBV5-1 and TRBJ2-1; D not resolved. The source was PBMCs, collected from a glioma patient whose treatment included an IDH1 peptide vaccine. This TCR was recovered from a man aged 50 or older with glioma. CDR3 loop: CASRPAGDEQFF. In nucleotides, the CDR3 is TGCGCCAGCAGACCGGCCGGTGATGAGCAGTTCTTC.